The clone carrying this T cell receptor (beta chain) was seen a handful of times. Sequencing used immunoSEQ multiplex PCR; TCRdb keeps in-frame clones, though not all of them. The sample yields some 170,000 clones, roughly 84% seen once. Participants, 18 to 89 years old, spanned more than 20 US areas. What the recovered Cohort 3 donors had was two negative PCRs, clearance, or symptom resolution. The data stem from a study of blood T cell repertoires in COVID-19. This TCR was recovered from a man between 50 and 59 years old who had recovered from COVID-19. Sequenced material: PBMCs or T cells enriched from blood (not recorded which).

The CDR3 bases are TGTGCCAGCAGCGAAACCGGGACAGGGGAGGGCTACACCTTC. Translated: CASSETGTGEGYTF. This chain links TRBV6-4 with TRBJ1-2, with 10 bases identical to TRBD1. Germline trimming cut 6 bases from V and 8 bases from J; bases unmatched to any gene: 9. Per germline, CDR1 MRHNA and CDR2 SNTAGT. The CDR3 totals 14 residues.